Included here is one TCR beta chain sequence, with context. The data are from a study of cytomegalovirus exposure and HLA in healthy donors. The V gene lost 11 bases and the J gene lost 0 bases, with 19 bases spanning the gap. CDR3 size: 15 residues. Germline assignment: CDR1 LNHDA and CDR2 SQIVND (reference sequence). TCRdb's copy holds only in-frame clones and misses some; the assay was immunoSEQ multiplex PCR. The sample includes about 360,000 clones, about nine tenths of them seen just once. The chain carries TRBV19 and TRBJ2-5; D call uncertain. This receptor was obtained from a young woman in good health and CMV-seronegative. Sequencing was performed on PBMCs. The DNA of the CDR3 is TGTGCCCCATCCGGTCCCCCTACGTACCAAGAGACCCAGTACTTC. Protein: CAPSGPPTYQETQYF.